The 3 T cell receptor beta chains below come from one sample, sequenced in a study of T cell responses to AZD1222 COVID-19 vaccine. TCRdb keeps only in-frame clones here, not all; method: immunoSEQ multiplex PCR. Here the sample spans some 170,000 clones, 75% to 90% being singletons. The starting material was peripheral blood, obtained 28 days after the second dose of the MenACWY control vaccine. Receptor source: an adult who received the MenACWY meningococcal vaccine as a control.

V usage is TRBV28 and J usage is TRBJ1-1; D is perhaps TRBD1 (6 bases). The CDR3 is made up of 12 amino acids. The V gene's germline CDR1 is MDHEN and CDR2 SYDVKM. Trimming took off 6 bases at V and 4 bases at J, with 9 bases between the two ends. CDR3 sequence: CASRGGFTEAFF. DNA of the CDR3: TGTGCCAGCAGAGGGGGTTTCACTGAAGCTTTCTTT.

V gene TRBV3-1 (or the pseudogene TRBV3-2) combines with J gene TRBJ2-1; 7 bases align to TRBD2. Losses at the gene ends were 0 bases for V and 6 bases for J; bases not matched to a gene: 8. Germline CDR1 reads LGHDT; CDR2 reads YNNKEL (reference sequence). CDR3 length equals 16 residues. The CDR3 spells CASSQEGGRALNEQFF. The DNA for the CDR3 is TGTGCCAGCAGCCAAGAAGGTGGGAGGGCCCTCAATGAGCAGTTCTTC.

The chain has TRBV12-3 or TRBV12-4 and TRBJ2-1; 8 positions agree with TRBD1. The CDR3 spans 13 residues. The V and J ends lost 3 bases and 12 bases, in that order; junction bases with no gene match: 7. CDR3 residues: CASSFARTGWQFF. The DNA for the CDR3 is TGTGCCAGCAGTTTTGCTAGGACAGGGTGGCAGTTCTTC.